This TCR beta chain was identified during a study of cytomegalovirus exposure and HLA in healthy donors. Study-level results: The authors enumerated over 150 TCR beta chains as linked to cytomegalovirus.

On this clone itself: Its antigen is still unknown.

This PCR relied on a set of 60 Vbeta primers and 13 Jbeta primers. Repertoires were generated with immunoSEQ multiplex PCR, while TCRdb's copy carries only in-frame clones and drops some. The sample records under 200,000 clones, roughly an eighth being singletons. What was sequenced was PBMCs. The sequence was obtained from a man aged 50-59 years in good health and CMV-seropositive.

For the CDR3, the DNA is TGTGCCAGCAGCTTAGGTTTAGCGGGGGGGTACGAGCAGTACTTC. It is translated as CASSLGLAGGYEQYF. This rearrangement joins TRBV7-2 to TRBJ2-7; 11 nucleotides match TRBD2. J gave up 4 bases and V 1 base, and 3 bases lay outside the gene matches. Germline CDR1 is SGHTA and CDR2 is FQGNSA. The CDR3 extends over 15 amino acids.